The 10 T cell receptor beta chains reported below all come from one sample, sequenced in a study of CD8 T cells in ankylosing spondylitis. TCRdb reanalysed the 5' RACE reads using MiXCR and keeps one entry per CDR3 protein. The table has 290,000 or so distinct CDR3 sequences, less than 25% seen once. Sequencing used blood, either unsorted or a sorted T cell fraction (not recorded which). These receptors came from a female donor with ankylosing spondylitis or in good health (not recorded which).

V is TRBV30 and J is TRBJ2-5; D call uncertain. Per the germline V gene, CDR1 is GTSNPN and CDR2 is SVGIG (reference sequence). V was pared by 4 bases and J by 5 bases, with 8 bases between. The CDR3 runs 11 residues. The CDR3 coding sequence is TGTGCCTGGAAAGGGCAGGAGACCCAGTACTTC. Its protein is CAWKGQETQYF.

The gene calls are TRBV6-5 and TRBJ2-7; D unclear. Trimming removed 8 bases from V and 7 bases from J, with 12 bases in between. From germline, CDR1 is MNHEY and CDR2 SVGAGI. This CDR3 spans 11 amino acids. CDR3 loop: CASRTVWEQYF. In DNA form, the CDR3 reads TGTGCCAGCCGGACGGTCTGGGAGCAGTACTTC.

V is TRBV7-3 and J is TRBJ2-6, with TRBD1 matching over 7 bases. Trimming took 3 bases from V and 0 from J; bases not matched to a gene: 2. Per germline, CDR1 SGHTA and CDR2 FQGTGA. This CDR3 has 16 amino acids. The CDR3 DNA sequence: TGTGCCAGCAGCTTGACAGGGTCCTCTGGGGCCAACGTCCTGACTTTC. It translates to CASSLTGSSGANVLTF.

The chain employs TRBV9 and TRBJ2-1; TRBD2 matches 10 bases. Germline CDR1 reads SGDLS; CDR2 reads YYNGEE. This CDR3 contains 15 residues. V lost 5 bases to trimming and J lost 4 bases; unmatched junction nucleotides: 6. The CDR3 region has the DNA TGTGCCAGCAGTGAACTAGCGGGACGTTACAATGAGCAGTTCTTC. Its translation: CASSELAGRYNEQFF.

In its sample, this clonotype was seen a few times. V and J are TRBV9 and TRBJ2-7; D unclear. V dropped 0 bases and J dropped 3 bases, with 10 bases sitting between them. CDR1 and CDR2 from the germline V gene are SGDLS and YYNGEE. This CDR3 is built from 14 residues. CDR3 protein: CASSVGQAYYEQYF. DNA of the CDR3: TGTGCCAGCAGCGTAGGTCAGGCGTACTACGAGCAGTACTTC.

This clonotype was counted at least ten times. The chain uses TRBV7-3 and TRBJ2-1; the D gene is possibly TRBD2 (6 bases). Germline CDR1 is SGHTA and CDR2 is FQGTGA. The CDR3 spans 15 residues. V gave up 2 bases and J gave up 2 bases, with 10 bases separating them. The CDR3 region is CASSLPGAAYNEQFF. The CDR3 DNA sequence: TGTGCCAGCAGCTTACCGGGAGCTGCCTACAATGAGCAGTTCTTC. The whole variable domain, remainder taken from reference TRBV7-3 and TRBJ2-1, is GAGVSQTPSNKVTEKGKYVELRCDPISGHTALYWYRQSLGQGPEFLIYFQGTGAADDSGLPNDRFFAVRPEGSVSTLKIQRTERGDSAVYLCASSLPGAAYNEQFFGPGTRLTVL.

This clonotype was recorded at least ten times. V gene TRBV9 combines with J gene TRBJ2-1; no reliable D call. The germline CDR1 and CDR2 sequences are SGDLS and YYNGEE. This CDR3 is built from 12 residues. V was shortened by 3 bases and J by 8 bases, with 9 bases between the two germline ends. Written as DNA, the CDR3 is TGTGCCAGCAGCGGACCATCATATGAGCAGTTCTTC. Protein sequence: CASSGPSYEQFF.

This clonotype was found a few times. This chain connects TRBV4-3 to TRBJ2-1; maybe TRBD2 (5 bases). This CDR3 spans 14 amino acids. Trimming stripped 4 bases from V and 7 bases from J, with 14 bases between. Germline CDR1 LGHNA, CDR2 YSLEER. The CDR3 bases are TGCGCCAGCAGCCTGGTGGGGAGAGGTAATGAGCAGTTCTTC. Encoded protein: CASSLVGRGNEQFF.

This clonotype was seen only a few times. The chain joins TRBV20-1 to TRBJ2-2; 11 bases align to TRBD1. The CDR3 loop spans 15 amino acids. In germline, CDR1 is DFQATT, CDR2 SNEGSKA (reference sequence). V trimming: 5 bases; J trimming: 4 bases; junction bases outside the gene matches: 6. In nucleotides, the CDR3 is TGCAGTGCTGGACAGGGGGCATTGGGCACCGGGGAGCTGTTTTTT. This gives the protein CSAGQGALGTGELFF.

The rearrangement uses TRBV25-1 and TRBJ2-5, with D perhaps TRBD1 or TRBD2 (6 bases each). CDR3 length: 15 amino acids. V shed 3 bases and J shed 5 bases, with 16 bases lying between them. Germline V gives CDR1 MGHDK, CDR2 SYGVNS. The CDR3 spells CASSEGGLRGETQYF. The CDR3 DNA is TGTGCCAGCAGTGAGGGAGGATTGAGGGGGGAGACCCAGTACTTC.